This entry features one T cell receptor (beta chain) sequence. These data belong to a study of blood T cell repertoires in COVID-19. Overall study: Nucleic acid was either cDNA or gDNA, and it came from T cells, B-cell-depleted T cells, or PBMCs.

The study recruited people aged roughly 18 to 100 years across some 23 US areas. Donors were grouped by their self-reported clinical history. In the source study's methods: Counts of nucleated cells, estimated from reference gene primer amplification, were obtained. Clones were read by immunoSEQ multiplex PCR, and TCRdb kept only the in-frame ones, dropping some. V, J and clone size were drawn from that table, and D and trimming were deduced from the DNA. The sample yields under 500,000 clones, around 90% seen once. Sequencing input: PBMCs or T cells enriched from blood (not recorded which). This TCR was sampled from a woman aged 18-29 years with acute COVID-19.

CDR3 sequence: CASSSCRSSPLHF. The CDR3 nucleotides read TGTGCCAGCAGCTCCTGTAGGAGTTCACCCCTCCACTTT. The V and J genes are TRBV21-1 and TRBJ1-6. TRBV21-1 is given as a pseudogene. This CDR3 contains 13 residues.